These 3 T cell receptor beta chains came from one sample sequenced in a study of T cell responses to AZD1222 COVID-19 vaccine. Only in-frame clones appear in the TCRdb table, and some are missing; sequencing was by immunoSEQ multiplex PCR. The table includes 130,000 or so clones, more than 70% detected once. The sample was peripheral blood, taken on day 0 of AZD1222 vaccination. The receptors were gathered from an adult in good health.

The chain recombines TRBV10-3 with TRBJ1-2; D is perhaps TRBD1 (6 bases). CDR1 ENHRY and CDR2 SYGVKD come from the germline V gene. The CDR3 is 14 residues long. The CDR3 bases are TGTGGGTCCGGCCAGGGGTTTCCTAACTATGGCTACACCTTC. This gives the protein CGSGQGFPNYGYTF.

The chain links TRBV5-4 to TRBJ1-1; perhaps TRBD1 as D (5 bases). V gave up 4 bases and J gave up 4 bases, with 14 bases separating them. The CDR3 has 14 residues. Looked up from germline, CDR1 is SGHNT and CDR2 is YYREEE (reference sequence). The CDR3 sequence: CASSDQGRGTEAFF. The CDR3 DNA is TGTGCCAGCAGCGACCAGGGACGGGGCACTGAAGCTTTCTTT.

This rearrangement joins TRBV18 to TRBJ1-5; perhaps TRBD1 as D (5 bases). Between the trimmed V and J ends, which lost 3 bases and 7 bases, there was a span of 10 bases. Germline CDR1 KGHSH, CDR2 LQKENI. The CDR3 contains 13 residues. For the CDR3, the DNA is TGTGCCAGCTCACCGGGACGGAGCCAGCCCCAGCATTTT. Its translation is CASSPGRSQPQHF.